Listed below are T cell receptor beta chains from one sample, sequenced in a study of blood T cells in healthy people across ages. TCRdb passed the 5' RACE reads through MiXCR, listing each CDR3 protein once. Among hundreds of thousands of distinct CDR3 sequences listed, approximately 30% were seen once. Sequencing input: blood. These receptors were taken from a woman at least 80 years old in good health. CDR3s include the opening cysteine and the closing phenylalanine or tryptophan. The order of the fields is CDR3 length, clone size, J gene, V gene, CDR3 protein. Size is stated for part of the rows, as once, few or many counts, or as a class when the clone is expanded.

18 NA TRBJ2-3 TRBV4-1 CASSQDGAGPLETDTQYF
18 many TRBJ2-3 TRBV2 CASSELAVTSGVGDTQYF
15 NA TRBJ2-5 TRBV5-1 CASSSGLAAQETQYF
11 many TRBJ1-1 TRBV6-2/TRBV6-3 CASTQGTEAFF
18 many TRBJ1-6 TRBV27 CASSFRDRGLGGNSPLHF
13 NA TRBJ2-5 TRBV20-1 CSALEAGQETQYF
12 many TRBJ2-7 TRBV5-8 CASSLAKGEQYF
12 many TRBJ2-4 TRBV30 CAQRGTKNIQYF
16 many TRBJ2-7 TRBV9 CASSVVPTGSTRSQYF
15 few TRBJ2-7 TRBV6-4 CASSDGLAGVNEQYF
12 many TRBJ2-2 TRBV12-3/TRBV12-4 CASSLVAGELFF
13 many TRBJ2-5 TRBV15 CATSRDRLETQYF
14 many TRBJ2-7 TRBV18 CASSREVEAYEQYF
15 NA TRBJ1-6 TRBV7-2 CASSLNGQGYSPLHF
15 NA TRBJ1-5 TRBV6-2/TRBV6-3 CASRPGQGSNQPQHF
14 many TRBJ2-5 TRBV5-1 CASSSGTGEGTQYF
16 many TRBJ2-1 TRBV5-1 CASSGETGGGANEQFF
14 NA TRBJ1-1 TRBV30 CACSRSGANTEAFF
13 many TRBJ2-1 TRBV28 CASTTDSYNEQFF
13 few TRBJ2-1 TRBV12-3/TRBV12-4 CASSQSGSDEQFF
13 NA TRBJ2-7 TRBV5-1 CANSQGQLYEQYF